This TCR beta chain was obtained from a study of T cells in Graves' hyperthyroidism and ophthalmopathy. The germline CDR1 and CDR2 sequences are SEHNR and FQNEAQ (reference sequence). The junction had 8 bases not matched to a gene; V was cut back by 1 base and J by 4 bases. The CDR3 covers 16 residues. Regarding the study as a whole: Prediction of ophthalmopathy progression came a median roughly 6.6 months pre-onset. Appearing also in blood were most of the thyroid clonotypes expanded above 0.001.

There are many counts of this clonotype. What it binds is not known. Pregnant or lactating patients were excluded, as were those with uncontrolled infection or other autoimmune disease. The investigators amplified TCR beta CDR3 regions from RNA transcripts. TCR CDR3 regions were first amplified by RT-PCR with HTBI primers. TCRdb re-analysed the multiplex PCR reads in MiXCR, keeping a single row per CDR3 protein. The sample includes approximately 600,000 distinct CDR3 sequences, 12% to 15% of them seen just once. This TCR derives from a woman aged 18-35 years with Graves' ophthalmopathy. What was sequenced was blood. The chain links TRBV7-9 to TRBJ2-7; 9 positions agree with TRBD2. For the CDR3, the DNA is TGTGCCAGCAGCTTAGGATACCGGCTAGCGGGATACGAGCAGTACTTC. Encoded protein: CASSLGYRLAGYEQYF.